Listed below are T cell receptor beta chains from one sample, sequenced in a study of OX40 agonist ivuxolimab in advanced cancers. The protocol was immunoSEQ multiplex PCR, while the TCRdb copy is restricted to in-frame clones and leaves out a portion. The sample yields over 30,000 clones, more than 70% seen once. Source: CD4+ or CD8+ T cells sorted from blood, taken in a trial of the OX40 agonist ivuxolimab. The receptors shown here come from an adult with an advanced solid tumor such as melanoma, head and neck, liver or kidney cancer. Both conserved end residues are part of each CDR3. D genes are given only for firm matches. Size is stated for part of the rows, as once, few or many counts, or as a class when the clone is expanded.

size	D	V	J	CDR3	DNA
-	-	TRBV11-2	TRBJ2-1	CASSPVGLNNEQFF	TGTGCCAGCAGCCCAGTTGGACTAAACAATGAGCAGTTCTTC
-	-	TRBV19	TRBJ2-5	CASSIGKETQYF	TGTGCCAGTAGTATAGGCAAAGAGACCCAGTACTTC
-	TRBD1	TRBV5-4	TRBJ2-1	CASSSSGTAYNEQFF	TGTGCCAGCAGCTCTTCCGGGACAGCGTACAATGAGCAGTTCTTC
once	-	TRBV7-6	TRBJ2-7	CASSLVRTTSYEQYF	TGTGCCAGCAGCTTAGTTCGGACTACCTCCTACGAGCAGTACTTC
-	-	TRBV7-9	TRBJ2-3	CASSLASSTQYF	TGTGCCAGCAGCTTAGCATCGAGCACGCAGTATTTT
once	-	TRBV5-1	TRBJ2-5	CASSWNRDEYF	TGTGCCAGCAGTTGGAACCGGGACGAATACTTC
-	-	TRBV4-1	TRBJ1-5	CASSKNGGAGQPQHF	TGCGCCAGCAGCAAAAATGGGGGGGCCGGGCAGCCCCAGCATTTT
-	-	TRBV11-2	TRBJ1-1	CASSPGRRGTEAFF	TGTGCCAGCAGCCCTGGAAGGCGGGGCACTGAAGCTTTCTTT
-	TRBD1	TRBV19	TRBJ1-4	CASSGTGRNEKLFF	TGTGCCAGCTCCGGGACAGGGCGTAATGAAAAACTGTTTTTT
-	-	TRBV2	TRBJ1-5	CASSPDSGNNQPQHF	TGTGCCAGCAGTCCCGATTCGGGTAACAATCAGCCCCAGCATTTT
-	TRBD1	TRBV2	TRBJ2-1	CASSGQGGSYNEQFF	TGTGCCAGCAGTGGACAGGGGGGCTCCTACAATGAGCAGTTCTTC
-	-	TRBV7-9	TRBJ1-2	CASSFHEVRYGYTF	TGTGCCAGCAGCTTTCATGAGGTTCGATATGGCTACACCTTC
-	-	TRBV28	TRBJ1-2	CASNFAGTENGYTF	TGTGCCAGCAACTTTGCCGGGACGGAAAATGGCTACACCTTC
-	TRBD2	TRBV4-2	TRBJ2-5	CASSQDPGLAGTQYF	TGTGCCAGCAGCCAAGATCCGGGACTAGCTGGGACCCAGTACTTC
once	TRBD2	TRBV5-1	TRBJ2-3	CASRRGGATDTQYF	TGCGCCAGTCGCCGGGGGGGCGCGACAGATACGCAGTATTTT
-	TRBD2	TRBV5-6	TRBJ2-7	CASSLGTSGPSYEQYF	TGTGCCAGCAGCTTGGGGACTAGCGGCCCCTCCTACGAGCAGTACTTC
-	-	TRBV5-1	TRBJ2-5	CASSLEPERWETQYF	TGCGCCAGCAGCTTGGAGCCTGAGCGGTGGGAGACCCAGTACTTC
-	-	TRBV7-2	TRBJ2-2	CASSPALTGELFF	TGTGCCAGCAGCCCCGCCCTCACCGGGGAGCTGTTTTTT
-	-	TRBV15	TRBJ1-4	CATSLRLTREKLFF	TGTGCCACCAGCCTCCGACTTACTCGGGAAAAACTGTTTTTT
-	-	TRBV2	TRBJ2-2	CASSGDGAGYTGELFF	TGTGCCAGCAGTGGGGACGGGGCGGGATACACCGGGGAGCTGTTTTTT
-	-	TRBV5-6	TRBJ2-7	CASSLTGAQYF	TGTGCCAGCAGCTTAACGGGGGCTCAGTACTTC
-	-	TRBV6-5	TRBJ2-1	CASSKTAGTRQFF	TGTGCCAGCAGTAAAACCGCCGGGACCAGACAGTTCTTC
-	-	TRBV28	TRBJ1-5	CASSSYKSRRAYSNQPQHF	TGTGCCAGCAGTTCCTACAAGAGTCGCCGGGCGTATAGCAATCAGCCCCAGCATTTT
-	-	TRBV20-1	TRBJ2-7	CSAPRLGSQYF	TGCAGTGCTCCTCGGTTGGGGTCCCAGTACTTC
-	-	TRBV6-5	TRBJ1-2	CASRDGAYYGYTF	TGTGCCAGCAGGGACGGAGCCTACTATGGCTACACCTTC
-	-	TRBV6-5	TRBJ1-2	CASKGTYGYTF	TGTGCCAGCAAGGGGACCTATGGCTACACCTTC
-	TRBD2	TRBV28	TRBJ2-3	CASSLIGRAPDTQYF	TGTGCCAGCAGTTTAATTGGGAGGGCCCCAGATACGCAGTATTTT
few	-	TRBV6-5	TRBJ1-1	CASRRGNTEAFF	TGTGCCAGCAGGAGAGGGAACACTGAAGCTTTCTTT
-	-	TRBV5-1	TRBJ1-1	CASSLELRGPNTEAFF	TGCGCCAGCAGCTTGGAATTGCGGGGCCCTAACACTGAAGCTTTCTTT
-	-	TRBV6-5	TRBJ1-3	CASMLGAGGNTIYF	TGTGCCAGCATGCTGGGGGCAGGTGGAAACACCATATATTTT
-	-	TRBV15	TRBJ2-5	CATSREGRETQYF	TGTGCCACCAGCAGAGAGGGTCGGGAGACCCAGTACTTC
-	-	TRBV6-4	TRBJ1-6	CASSDPLYAFGWNSPLHF	TGTGCCAGCAGTGACCCCCTCTACGCGTTCGGGTGGAATTCACCCCTCCACTTT
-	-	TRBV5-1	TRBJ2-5	CASSPGSEETQYF	TGCGCCAGCAGCCCGGGATCTGAAGAGACCCAGTACTTC
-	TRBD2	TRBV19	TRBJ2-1	CASSTGTSGSGQFF	TGTGCCAGTAGCACCGGGACTAGCGGGTCGGGGCAGTTCTTC
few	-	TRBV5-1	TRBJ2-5	CASSLSVSQETQYF	TGCGCCAGCAGCTTGTCAGTGAGTCAAGAGACCCAGTACTTC
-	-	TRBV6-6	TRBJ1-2	CASSYSSSNYGYTF	TGTGCCAGCAGTTACTCGAGCAGTAACTATGGCTACACCTTC
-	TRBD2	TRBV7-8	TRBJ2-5	CASSDGLAGVGETQYF	TGTGCCAGCAGCGACGGACTAGCGGGAGTGGGGGAGACCCAGTACTTC
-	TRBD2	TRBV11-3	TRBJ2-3	CASSPRGDGTDTQYF	TGTGCCAGCAGCCCCCGGGGGGACGGCACAGATACGCAGTATTTT
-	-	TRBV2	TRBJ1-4	CASRGVATVELKELFF	TGTGCCAGCAGAGGGGTGGCAACAGTGGAACTGAAGGAACTGTTTTTT
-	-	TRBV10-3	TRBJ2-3	CAIRPGTGPTDTQYF	TGTGCCATCAGGCCCGGGACGGGACCGACAGATACGCAGTATTTT
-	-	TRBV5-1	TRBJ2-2	CASSHAVIDTGELFF	TGCGCCAGCAGCCATGCGGTTATAGACACCGGGGAGCTGTTTTTT
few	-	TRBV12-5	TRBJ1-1	CASGLGIRDTEAFF	TGTGCTAGTGGTTTGGGGATACGAGACACTGAAGCTTTCTTT
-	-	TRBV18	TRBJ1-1	CASSPLPGPEPEAFF	TGTGCCAGCTCACCACTACCGGGACCCGAGCCTGAAGCTTTCTTT
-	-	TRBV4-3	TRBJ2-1	CASSRRVNYNEQFF	TGCGCCAGCAGCCGCAGGGTGAACTACAATGAGCAGTTCTTC
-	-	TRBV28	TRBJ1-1	CASRTGRDEAFF	TGTGCCAGCAGGACGGGAAGAGACGAAGCTTTCTTT
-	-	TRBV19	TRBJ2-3	CASSSQWGDTQYF	TGTGCCAGTAGTAGCCAATGGGGAGATACGCAGTATTTT
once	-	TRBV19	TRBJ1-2	CASQPISTSRILGYGYTF	TGTGCCAGTCAACCCATTTCAACATCCCGCATACTAGGCTATGGCTACACCTTC
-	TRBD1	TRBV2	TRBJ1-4	CASSFTGTVNEKLFF	TGTGCCAGCAGTTTCACCGGGACAGTTAATGAAAAACTGTTTTTT
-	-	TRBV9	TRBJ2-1	CASSVKAASQNNEQFF	TGTGCCAGCAGCGTGAAGGCCGCCTCCCAGAACAATGAGCAGTTCTTC
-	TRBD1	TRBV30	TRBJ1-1	CAWNRQGPTEAFF	TGTGCCTGGAATCGACAGGGTCCCACTGAAGCTTTCTTT
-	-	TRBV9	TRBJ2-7	CASSVAGSYEQYF	TGTGCCAGCAGCGTAGCCGGCTCCTACGAGCAGTACTTC
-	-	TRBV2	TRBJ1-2	CASKTDDYYYGYTF	TGTGCCAGCAAGACAGACGATTATTACTATGGCTACACCTTC
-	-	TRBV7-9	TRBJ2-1	CASRRSSSNEQFF	TGTGCCAGCAGACGATCTAGTAGCAATGAGCAGTTCTTC
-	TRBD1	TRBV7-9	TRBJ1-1	CASSFGDSLNTEAFF	TGTGCCAGCAGCTTTGGGGACAGCCTGAACACTGAAGCTTTCTTT